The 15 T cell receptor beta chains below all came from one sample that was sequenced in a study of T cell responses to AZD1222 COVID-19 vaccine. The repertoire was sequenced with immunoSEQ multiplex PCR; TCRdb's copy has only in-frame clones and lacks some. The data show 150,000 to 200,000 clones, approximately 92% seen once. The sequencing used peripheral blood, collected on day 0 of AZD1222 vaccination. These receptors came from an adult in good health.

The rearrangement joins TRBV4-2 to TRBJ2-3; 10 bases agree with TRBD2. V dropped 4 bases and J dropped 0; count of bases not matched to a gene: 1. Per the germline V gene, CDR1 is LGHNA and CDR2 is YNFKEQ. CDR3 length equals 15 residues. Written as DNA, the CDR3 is TGTGCCAGCAGCCCGGGACTAGCGAGCACAGATACGCAGTATTTT. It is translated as CASSPGLASTDTQYF.

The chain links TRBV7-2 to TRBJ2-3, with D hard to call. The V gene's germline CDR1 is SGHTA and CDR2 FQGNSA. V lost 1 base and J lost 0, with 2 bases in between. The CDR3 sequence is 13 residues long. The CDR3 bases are TGTGCCAGCAGCTTAGAAAGCACAGATACGCAGTATTTT. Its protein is CASSLESTDTQYF.

The CDR3 here is CASSEAKGNYGYTF. CDR3 bases: TGTGCCAGCAGTGAAGCAAAGGGCAACTATGGCTACACCTTC. The chain is built from TRBV6-1 and TRBJ1-2, with D hard to call. The CDR3 length is 14 residues. Trimming left V 0 bases short and J 2 bases short, with 7 bases between. Per the germline V gene, CDR1 is MNHNS and CDR2 is SASEGT.

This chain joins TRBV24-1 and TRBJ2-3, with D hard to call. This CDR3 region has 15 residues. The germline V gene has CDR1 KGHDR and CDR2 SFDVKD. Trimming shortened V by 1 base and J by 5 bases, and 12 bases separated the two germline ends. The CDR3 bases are TGTGCCACCAGTGATTTCGAGGCAGACTTAGATACGCAGTATTTT. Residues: CATSDFEADLDTQYF.

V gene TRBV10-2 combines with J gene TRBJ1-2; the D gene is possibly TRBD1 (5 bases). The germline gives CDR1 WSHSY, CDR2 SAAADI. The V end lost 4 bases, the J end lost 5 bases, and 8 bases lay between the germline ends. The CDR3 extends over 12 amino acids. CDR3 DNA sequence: TGCGCCAGCAGTGGACAGACGTATGGCTACACCTTC. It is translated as CASSGQTYGYTF.

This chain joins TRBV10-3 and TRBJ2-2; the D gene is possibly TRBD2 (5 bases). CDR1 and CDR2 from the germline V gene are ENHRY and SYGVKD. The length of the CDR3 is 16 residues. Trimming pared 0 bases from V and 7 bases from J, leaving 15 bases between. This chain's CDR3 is CAISESPGNWGGELFF. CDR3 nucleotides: TGTGCCATCAGTGAGTCCCCCGGGAACTGGGGCGGGGAGCTGTTTTTT.

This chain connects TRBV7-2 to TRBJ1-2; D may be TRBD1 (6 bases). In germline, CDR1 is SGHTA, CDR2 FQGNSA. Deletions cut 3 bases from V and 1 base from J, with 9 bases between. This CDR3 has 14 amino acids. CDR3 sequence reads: CASSFRQVNYGYTF. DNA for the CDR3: TGTGCCAGCAGCTTCCGACAGGTTAACTATGGCTACACCTTC. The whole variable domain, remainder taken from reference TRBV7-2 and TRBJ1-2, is GAGVSQSPSNKVTEKGKDVELRCDPISGHTALYWYRQSLGQGLEFLIYFQGNSAPDKSGLPSDRFSAERTGGSVSTLTIQRTQQEDSAVYLCASSFRQVNYGYTFGSGTRLTVV.

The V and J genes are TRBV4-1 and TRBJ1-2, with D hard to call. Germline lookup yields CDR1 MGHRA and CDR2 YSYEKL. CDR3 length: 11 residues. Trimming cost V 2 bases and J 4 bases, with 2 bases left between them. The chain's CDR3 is CASSQSYGYTF. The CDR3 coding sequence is TGCGCCAGCAGCCAAAGCTATGGCTACACCTTC.

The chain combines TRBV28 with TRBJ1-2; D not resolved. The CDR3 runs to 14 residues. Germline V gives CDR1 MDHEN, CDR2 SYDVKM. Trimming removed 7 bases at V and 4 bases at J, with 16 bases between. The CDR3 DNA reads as TGTGCCAGCAACCACGATCGGGAGGCCTATGGCTACACCTTC. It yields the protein CASNHDREAYGYTF.

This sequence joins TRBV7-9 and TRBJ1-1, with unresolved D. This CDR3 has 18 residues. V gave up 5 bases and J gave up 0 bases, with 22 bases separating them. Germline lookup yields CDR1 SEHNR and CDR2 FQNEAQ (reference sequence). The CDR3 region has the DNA TGTGCCAGCAGCCCTAGAGGCTTAAGAAGCTTGGTGAACACTGAAGCTTTCTTT. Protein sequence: CASSPRGLRSLVNTEAFF.

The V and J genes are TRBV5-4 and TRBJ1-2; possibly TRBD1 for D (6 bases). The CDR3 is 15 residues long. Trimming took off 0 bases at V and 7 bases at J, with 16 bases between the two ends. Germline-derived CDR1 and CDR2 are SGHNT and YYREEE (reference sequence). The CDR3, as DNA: TGTGCCAGCAGCTTGGTGGGGGCCCAACCTCCTGGCTACACCTTC. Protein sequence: CASSLVGAQPPGYTF.

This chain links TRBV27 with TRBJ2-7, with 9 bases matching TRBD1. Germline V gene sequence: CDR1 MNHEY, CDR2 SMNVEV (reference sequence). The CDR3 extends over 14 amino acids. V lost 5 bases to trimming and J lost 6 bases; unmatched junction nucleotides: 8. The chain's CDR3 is CASSPGTGSREQYF. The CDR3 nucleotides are TGTGCCAGCAGTCCCGGGACAGGGTCCCGCGAGCAGTACTTC.

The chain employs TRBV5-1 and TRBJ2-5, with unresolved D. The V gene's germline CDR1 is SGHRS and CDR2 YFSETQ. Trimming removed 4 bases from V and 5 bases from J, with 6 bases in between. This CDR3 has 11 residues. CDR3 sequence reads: CASSGRETQYF. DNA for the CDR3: TGCGCCAGCAGCGGCCGGGAGACCCAGTACTTC.

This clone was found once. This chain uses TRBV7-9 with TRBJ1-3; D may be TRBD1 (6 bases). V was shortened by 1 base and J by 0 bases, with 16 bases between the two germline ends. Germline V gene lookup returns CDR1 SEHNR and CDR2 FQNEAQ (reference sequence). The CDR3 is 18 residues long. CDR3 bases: TGTGCCAGCAGCTTAGGGGGAGGACAGAGAGTCTCTGGAAACACCATATATTTT. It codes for CASSLGGGQRVSGNTIYF.

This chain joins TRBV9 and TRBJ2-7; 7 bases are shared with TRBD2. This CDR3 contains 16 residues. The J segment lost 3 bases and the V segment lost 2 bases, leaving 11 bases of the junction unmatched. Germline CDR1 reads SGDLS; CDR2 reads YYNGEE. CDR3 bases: TGTGCCAGCAGCGTGGGGGGAGGGAAGGACCTCTACGAGCAGTACTTC. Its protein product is CASSVGGGKDLYEQYF.